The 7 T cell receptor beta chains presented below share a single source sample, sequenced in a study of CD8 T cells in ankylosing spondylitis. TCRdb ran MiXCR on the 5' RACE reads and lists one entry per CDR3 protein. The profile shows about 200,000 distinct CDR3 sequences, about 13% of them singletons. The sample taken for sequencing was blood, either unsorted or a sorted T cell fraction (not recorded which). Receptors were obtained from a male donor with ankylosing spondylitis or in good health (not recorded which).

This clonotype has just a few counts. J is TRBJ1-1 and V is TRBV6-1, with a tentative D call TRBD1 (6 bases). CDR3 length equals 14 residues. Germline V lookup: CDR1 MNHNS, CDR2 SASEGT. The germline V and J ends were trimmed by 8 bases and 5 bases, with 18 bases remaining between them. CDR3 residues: CASGTLGGRTEAFF. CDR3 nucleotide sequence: TGTGCCAGCGGTACCTTAGGGGGGCGGACTGAAGCTTTCTTT.

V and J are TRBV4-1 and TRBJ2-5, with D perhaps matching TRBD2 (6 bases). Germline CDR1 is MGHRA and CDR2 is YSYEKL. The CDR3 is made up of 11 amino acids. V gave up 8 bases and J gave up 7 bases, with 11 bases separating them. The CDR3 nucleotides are TGCGCCAGCGGAGGAGGGCGGACCCAGTACTTC. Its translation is CASGGGRTQYF.

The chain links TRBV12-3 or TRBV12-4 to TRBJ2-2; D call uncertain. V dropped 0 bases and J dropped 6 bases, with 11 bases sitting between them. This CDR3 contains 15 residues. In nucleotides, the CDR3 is TGTGCCAGCAGTTTAGCCCCGCAGGCCCCCGGGGAGCTGTTTTTT. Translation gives CASSLAPQAPGELFF.

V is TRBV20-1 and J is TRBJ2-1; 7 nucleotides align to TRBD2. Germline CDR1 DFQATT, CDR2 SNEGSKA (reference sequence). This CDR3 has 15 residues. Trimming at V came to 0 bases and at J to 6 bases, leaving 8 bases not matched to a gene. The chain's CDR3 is CSARDPARESNEQFF. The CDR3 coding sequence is TGCAGTGCTAGAGACCCGGCGCGGGAGAGCAATGAGCAGTTCTTC.

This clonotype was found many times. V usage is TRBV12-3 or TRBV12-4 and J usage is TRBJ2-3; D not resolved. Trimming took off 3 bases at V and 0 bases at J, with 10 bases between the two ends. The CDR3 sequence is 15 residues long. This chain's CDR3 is CASSFEGLSTDTQYF. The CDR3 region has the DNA TGTGCCAGCAGTTTTGAAGGCCTTAGCACAGATACGCAGTATTTT.

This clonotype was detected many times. In DNA form, the CDR3 reads TGTGCCAGCAGTTTAGGGCTACCCCCCGATACGCAGTATTTT. Protein sequence: CASSLGLPPDTQYF. The rearrangement uses TRBV12-3 or TRBV12-4 and TRBJ2-3, with D hard to call. This CDR3 spans 14 amino acids. Trimming left V 1 base short and J 6 bases short, with 11 bases between.

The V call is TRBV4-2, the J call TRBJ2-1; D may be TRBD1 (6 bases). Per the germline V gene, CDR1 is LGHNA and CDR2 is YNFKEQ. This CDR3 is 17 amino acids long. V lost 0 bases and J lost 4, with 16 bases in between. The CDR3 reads CASSQDSPGRGYNEQFF. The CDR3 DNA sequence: TGTGCCAGCAGCCAAGATTCACCCGGAAGGGGGTACAATGAGCAGTTCTTC.